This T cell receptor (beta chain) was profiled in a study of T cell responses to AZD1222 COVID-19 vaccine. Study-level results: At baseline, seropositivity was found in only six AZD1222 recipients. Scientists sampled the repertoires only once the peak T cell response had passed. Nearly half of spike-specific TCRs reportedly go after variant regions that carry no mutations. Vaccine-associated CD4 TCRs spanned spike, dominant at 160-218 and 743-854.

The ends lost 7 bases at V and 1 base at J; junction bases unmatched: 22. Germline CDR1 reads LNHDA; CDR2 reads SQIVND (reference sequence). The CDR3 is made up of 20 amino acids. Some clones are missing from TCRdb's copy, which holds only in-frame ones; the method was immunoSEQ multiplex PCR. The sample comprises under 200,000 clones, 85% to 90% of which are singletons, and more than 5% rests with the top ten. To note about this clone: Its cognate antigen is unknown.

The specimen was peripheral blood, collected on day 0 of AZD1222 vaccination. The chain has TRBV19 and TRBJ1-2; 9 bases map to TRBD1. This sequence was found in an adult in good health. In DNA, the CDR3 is TGTGCCAGTACCCCCCTCCTCACAGGGGGCTCCATCTCTCGTAACTATGGCTACACCTTC. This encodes CASTPLLTGGSISRNYGYTF.